The 19 T cell receptor beta chains in this list originate from one sample, sequenced in a study of human T cells and chemical hapten exposure. Sample time point: patch test 1, 2 weeks after DPC sensitization. Treatment described: therapeutic diphenylcyclopropenone sensitization with weekly scalp DPC. TCRdb re-called the RACE reads with MiXCR, one entry per CDR3 protein. This table holds 370,000 or so distinct CDR3 sequences, about 4.8% found once. The source was whole blood, collected in connection with sensitization to the hapten diphenylcyclopropenone (DPC). The receptors were gathered from a woman aged 45-65 years with alopecia areata. Some clones in this sample may be carry-over from other donors' samples.

This clonotype has a count of ten or more. The rearrangement joins TRBV5-1 to TRBJ2-2; TRBD2 matches 10 bases. There are 16 residues in the CDR3. V was clipped by 2 bases and J by 1 base; unmatched bases: 2. Germline loops: CDR1 SGHRS, CDR2 YFSETQ. CDR3 DNA sequence: TGCGCCAGCAGCTTATGGACTAGCGGGAACACCGGGGAGCTGTTTTTT. This translates into CASSLWTSGNTGELFF.

The chain employs TRBV7-3 and TRBJ1-3; 7 bases are a match to TRBD1. Germline CDR1 reads SGHTA; CDR2 reads FQGTGA. V lost 4 bases and J lost 2; bases outside the gene matches: 5. The CDR3 sequence is 15 residues long. The DNA for the CDR3 is TGTGCCAGCAGCTACCAGGGGGAGGCTGGAAACACCATATATTTT. This sequence encodes CASSYQGEAGNTIYF.

The chain couples TRBV4-1 to TRBJ1-1, with a possible D match to TRBD1 (5 bases). Germline V gene data show CDR1 as MGHRA and CDR2 as YSYEKL. The CDR3 is 15 residues long. Trimming removed 4 bases from V and 4 bases from J, with 16 bases in between. The DNA of the CDR3 is TGCGCCAGCAGCCCTACCAGGGTCGCGAGCACTGAAGCTTTCTTT. It codes for CASSPTRVASTEAFF.

This clonotype has at least ten counts. The chain employs TRBV7-9 and TRBJ2-1; 13 positions match TRBD2. Germline V gene sequence: CDR1 SEHNR, CDR2 FQNEAQ (reference sequence). This CDR3 comprises 17 residues. The V and J ends lost 5 bases and 7 bases, in that order; junction bases with no gene match: 11. This CDR3 reads CASSAQGLAGEGNEQFF. In DNA, the CDR3 is TGTGCCAGCAGCGCCCAAGGACTAGCGGGAGAGGGGAATGAGCAGTTCTTC.

This clonotype was detected ten times or more. This sequence joins TRBV28 and TRBJ1-1; D unclear. The V end lost 6 bases, the J end lost 4 bases, and 21 bases lay between the germline ends. Germline CDR1 is MDHEN and CDR2 is SYDVKM. The CDR3 consists of 16 residues. The CDR3, as DNA: TGTGCCAGCAGCCCGAGCGGGCATTCTGGAACCACTGAAGCTTTCTTT. Amino acid sequence: CASSPSGHSGTTEAFF.

This chain joins TRBV7-2 and TRBJ2-7; D is tentatively TRBD1 or TRBD2 (5 bases each). CDR1 is SGHTA and CDR2 is FQGNSA in the germline V gene. CDR3 size: 13 residues. Trimming removed 4 bases from V and 7 bases from J, with 14 bases in between. As DNA, the CDR3 is TGTGCCAGCAGCTCGTCCCGGGACCAAGAGCAGTACTTC. Translation: CASSSSRDQEQYF.

This clonotype appeared many times. The gene calls are TRBV14 and TRBJ1-1; no definite D call. Germline lookup yields CDR1 SGHDN and CDR2 FVKESK. The V end lost 1 base, the J end lost 8 bases, and 5 bases lay between the germline ends. The CDR3 covers 11 residues. DNA for the CDR3: TGTGCCAGCAGCCAAGGGATGGAAGCTTTCTTT. Protein: CASSQGMEAFF.

There are many counts of this clonotype. This chain links TRBV11-2 with TRBJ2-7; no reliable D call. Germline CDR1 and CDR2: SGHAT and FQNNGV. Trimming took 1 base from V and 1 from J, leaving 8 bases between them. This CDR3 has 14 residues. CDR3 sequence reads: CASSLVPHSYEQYF. The CDR3 DNA follows: TGTGCCAGCAGCTTAGTCCCTCATTCCTACGAGCAGTACTTC.

The chain couples TRBV20-1 to TRBJ2-2; 8 nucleotides match TRBD2. J gave up 2 bases and V 0 bases, and 2 bases lay outside the gene matches. Germline assignment: CDR1 DFQATT and CDR2 SNEGSKA (reference sequence). The CDR3 sequence is 15 residues long. In nucleotides, the CDR3 is TGCAGTGCTAGAGACGGGAGGGCAAACACCGGGGAGCTGTTTTTT. Amino acid sequence: CSARDGRANTGELFF.

This clonotype has more than one count but fewer than ten. As DNA, the CDR3 is TGTGCCGCCGCAGCCGGGACTAGCGGGTACAATGAGCAGTTCTTC. Translated: CAAAAGTSGYNEQFF. The chain is built from TRBV6-5 and TRBJ2-1; 12 nucleotides align to TRBD2. Germline V gene data show CDR1 as MNHEY and CDR2 as SVGAGI. V lost 11 bases and J lost 4; bases outside the gene matches: 9. This CDR3 has 15 residues.

The chain couples TRBV10-3 to TRBJ2-7, with TRBD2 matching 8 bases. The V gene's germline CDR1 is ENHRY and CDR2 SYGVKD. The CDR3 covers 12 residues. V lost 10 bases to trimming and J lost 1 base; unmatched junction nucleotides: 3. CDR3 amino acids: CATGGESYEQYF. In nucleotides, the CDR3 is TGTGCCACCGGGGGGGAATCCTACGAGCAGTACTTC.

This clonotype has at least ten counts. CDR3: CASTRPTEAFF. The CDR3 DNA follows: TGTGCCAGCACTCGTCCCACTGAAGCTTTCTTT. The genes are TRBV6-6 and TRBJ1-1, with unresolved D. Germline V gives CDR1 MNHNY, CDR2 SVGAGI (reference sequence). The length of the CDR3 is 11 residues. V was clipped by 7 bases and J by 4 bases, with 7 bases between them.

This clonotype was observed many times. The chain is built from TRBV7-2 and TRBJ2-2; the match to TRBD1 covers 9 bases. The CDR3 consists of 14 residues. Germline lookup yields CDR1 SGHTA and CDR2 FQGNSA. V gave up 5 bases and J gave up 4 bases; unmatched junction bases: 2. The DNA of the CDR3 is TGTGCCAGCAGCAGACAGGGGGGCACCGGGGAGCTGTTTTTT. Translating gives CASSRQGGTGELFF.

This clonotype was recorded at least ten times. The rearrangement joins TRBV12-3 or TRBV12-4 to TRBJ2-5; D uncertain. Between the trimmed V and J ends, which lost 5 bases and 2 bases, there was a span of 12 bases. CDR3 length: 14 amino acids. The CDR3, as DNA: TGTGCCAGCAGTACCCGGGCCGGACAAGAGACCCAGTACTTC. This gives the protein CASSTRAGQETQYF.

This clonotype was recorded many times. The chain couples TRBV14 to TRBJ1-1; the D gene is possibly TRBD1 (5 bases). Looked up from germline, CDR1 is SGHDN and CDR2 is FVKESK. Trimming took off 1 base at V and 5 bases at J, with 23 bases between the two ends. This CDR3 spans 18 amino acids. The CDR3 loop is CASSQGLAQPGSLTEAFF. The CDR3 nucleotides read TGTGCCAGCAGCCAAGGACTGGCTCAACCAGGGAGTCTTACTGAAGCTTTCTTT.

This clonotype was observed many times. V usage is TRBV12-3 or TRBV12-4 and J usage is TRBJ2-3; 7 nucleotides match TRBD1. The V and J ends lost 6 bases and 0 bases, in that order; junction bases with no gene match: 12. The CDR3 consists of 17 residues. The CDR3, as DNA: TGTGCCAGCAGCGCGCTCAGGGACAGCTCTAGCACAGATACGCAGTATTTT. As protein: CASSALRDSSSTDTQYF.

This clonotype was picked up many times. The chain carries TRBV29-1 and TRBJ2-2, with no clear D. V lost 4 bases and J 0 bases, leaving 9 bases between the germline ends. The CDR3 contains 14 residues. Germline CDR1 SQVTM, CDR2 ANQGSEA. The CDR3 region is CSVAVRANTGELFF. The CDR3 coding sequence is TGCAGCGTTGCCGTCCGCGCGAACACCGGGGAGCTGTTTTTT.

The sample holds a few counts of this clonotype. V and J are TRBV3-1 and TRBJ2-7; no definite D call. CDR3 length: 14 residues. Trimming stripped 5 bases from V and 0 bases from J, with 11 bases between. Germline loops: CDR1 LGHDT, CDR2 YNNKEL (reference sequence). CDR3 DNA sequence: TGTGCCAGCAGCTCGACCCCTAGCTCCTACGAGCAGTACTTC. As protein: CASSSTPSSYEQYF.

This clonotype was counted only a few times. This chain uses TRBV24-1 with TRBJ1-5, with D hard to call. Germline V gene lookup returns CDR1 KGHDR and CDR2 SFDVKD. Trimming left V 4 bases short and J 0 bases short, with 6 bases between. The CDR3 is made up of 14 amino acids. In nucleotides, the CDR3 is TGTGCCACCAGTGAGACTTATAGCAATCAGCCCCAGCATTTT. It codes for CATSETYSNQPQHF.